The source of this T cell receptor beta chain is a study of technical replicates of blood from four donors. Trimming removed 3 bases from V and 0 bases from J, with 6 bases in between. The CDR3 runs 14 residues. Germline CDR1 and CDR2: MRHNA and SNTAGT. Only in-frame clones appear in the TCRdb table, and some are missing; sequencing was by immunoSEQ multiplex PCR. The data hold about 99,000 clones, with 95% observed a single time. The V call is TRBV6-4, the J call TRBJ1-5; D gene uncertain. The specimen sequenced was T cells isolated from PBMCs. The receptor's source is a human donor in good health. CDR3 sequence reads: CASSETPSNQPQHF. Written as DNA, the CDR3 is TGTGCCAGCAGTGAAACACCTAGCAATCAGCCCCAGCATTTT.